This TCR beta chain comes out of a study of T cell responses to AZD1222 COVID-19 vaccine. Study-wide points: Close to half of all spike-specific TCRs reportedly target regions of the variants that are unmutated.

A remark on this clone: Its antigen is not known.

The assay was immunoSEQ multiplex PCR, and TCRdb's table has in-frame clones only and misses some. The repertoire holds around 150,000 clones, with roughly 82% as singletons. Germline lookup yields CDR1 SGHDT and CDR2 YYEEEE. This CDR3 contains 13 residues. Trimming took off 1 base at V and 4 bases at J, with 8 bases between the two ends. V gene TRBV5-6 combines with J gene TRBJ1-2; a possible D gene is TRBD1 (5 bases). The sequenced sample was peripheral blood, obtained on day 0 of AZD1222 vaccination. The origin of this receptor is an adult in good health. The CDR3 reads CASSLIGAYGYTF. The CDR3 region has the DNA TGTGCCAGCAGCTTGATAGGGGCCTATGGCTACACCTTC. The full variable domain, its missing parts supplied by reference TRBV5-6 and TRBJ1-2, is DAGVTQSPTHLIKTRGQQVTLRCSPKSGHDTVSWYQQALGQGPQFIFQYYEEEERQRGNFPDRFSGHQFPNYSSELNVNALLLGDSALYLCASSLIGAYGYTFGSGTRLTVV.